These T cell receptor beta chains were read from a single sample in a study of T cells after yellow fever vaccination. A single record per CDR3 protein comes from TCRdb applying MiXCR to the 5' RACE reads. The data show 240,000 or so distinct CDR3 sequences, less than 9% seen once. The sample here was CD4+ T cells sorted from PBMCs, taken 15 days after the yellow fever booster vaccination. Receptors were obtained from a man aged 30 to 39 who received the YFV17D yellow fever vaccine. Each CDR3 is given with its conserved first and last residue. D genes are given only for firm matches. The size entry is marked missing in some rows and otherwise reads once, few, many or a size class.

TRBJ1-6 TRBV19 - few TGTGCCAGTTCGGGACCTGGGAGGTACTCACCCCTCCACTTT CASSGPGRYSPLHF
TRBJ1-1 TRBV29-1 - many TGCAGCGTTGTCTCCCCGCGGAACACTGAAGCTTTCTTT CSVVSPRNTEAFF
TRBJ2-7 TRBV12-3/TRBV12-4 TRBD1 - TGTGCCAGCAGGGGGGACAGGTGGCTCTACGAGCAGTACTTC CASRGDRWLYEQYF
TRBJ1-2 TRBV4-3 TRBD1 many TGCGCCAGCAGCCATGGTACCCGCGGGACAGGGGGTCGGGGCTATGGCTACACCTTC CASSHGTRGTGGRGYGYTF
TRBJ2-4 TRBV18 - many TGTGCCAGCTCACCACCAGGACTGGACAAAAACATTCAGTACTTC CASSPPGLDKNIQYF
TRBJ2-5 TRBV29-1 - few TGCAGCGTTGCCGGTAAAGGCGGGGAGACCCAGTACTTC CSVAGKGGETQYF
TRBJ2-2 TRBV6-5 - few TGTGCCAGCAGTTACAGGGCGAACACCGGGGAGCTGTTTTTT CASSYRANTGELFF
TRBJ1-1 TRBV5-1 - many TGCGCCAGCAGCCCGGCCGACAGATACACTGAAGCTTTCTTT CASSPADRYTEAFF
TRBJ1-5 TRBV24-1 TRBD1 - TGTGCCACCAGTGACACCGGGACAGGCAATCAGCCCCAGCATTTT CATSDTGTGNQPQHF
TRBJ2-2 TRBV3-1 - many TGTGCCAGCAGCCAAGCCGGGGAGCTGTTTTTT CASSQAGELFF
TRBJ2-5 TRBV20-1 TRBD1 - TGCAGTGCTAGATCGCCCACAGGGGCCGGGGTAAAGGAGACCCAGTACTTC CSARSPTGAGVKETQYF
TRBJ2-2 TRBV12-3/TRBV12-4 - - TGTGCCAGCAGTTCCGGGACTCACACCGGGGAGCTGTTTTTT CASSSGTHTGELFF
TRBJ2-3 TRBV20-1 TRBD2 - TGCAGTTCGAAGATAGCGGGAAAAGCTAGCACAGATACGCAGTATTTT CSSKIAGKASTDTQYF
TRBJ2-3 TRBV12-3/TRBV12-4 - - TGTGCCAGCAGACTCAACCGAGGCACAGATACGCAGTATTTT CASRLNRGTDTQYF
TRBJ2-7 TRBV5-1 TRBD2 many TGCGCCAGCAGCCCCCGGACTAGCGGCCCCTACGAGCAGTACTTC CASSPRTSGPYEQYF
TRBJ2-1 TRBV7-2 TRBD2 - TGTGCCAGCAGCTTAGCCCGGCTAGCGGGAGGAATCTACAATGAGCAGTTCTTC CASSLARLAGGIYNEQFF
TRBJ2-3 TRBV6-1 - few TGTGCCAGCAAAAACCGGGCCAACGGGGATACGCAGTATTTT CASKNRANGDTQYF
TRBJ2-1 TRBV20-1 - - TGCAGTGCTACAGGAGGCTCGACCTACAATGAGCAGTTCTTC CSATGGSTYNEQFF
TRBJ2-3 TRBV9 - many TGTGCCAGCAGCTCGATCACAGATACGCAGTATTTT CASSSITDTQYF
TRBJ2-7 TRBV6-1 - many TGTGCCTCCTCCCCACAGGCCCCCTCCTACGAGCAGTACTTC CASSPQAPSYEQYF
TRBJ1-1 TRBV14 - few TGTGCCAGCAGCCCTATGGGGGCTGAAGCTTTCTTT CASSPMGAEAFF
TRBJ2-7 TRBV29-1 TRBD2 few TGCAGCGTTGAAAAGGGACTAGCGGGAGAGGGTGAGCAGTACTTC CSVEKGLAGEGEQYF
TRBJ2-1 TRBV6-1 TRBD1 few TGTGCCAGCAGCACGACAGGGGGCCCCTACAATGAGCAGTTCTTC CASSTTGGPYNEQFF
TRBJ2-7 TRBV6-1 TRBD1 few TGTGCCAGCAGTGACCCGACCGGGACAGGGTATAACGAGCAGTACTTC CASSDPTGTGYNEQYF
TRBJ2-1 TRBV5-1 TRBD2 - TGCGCCAGCAGCCCCAGCGGGAGGGACTACAATGAGCAGTTCTTC CASSPSGRDYNEQFF
TRBJ2-1 TRBV20-1 TRBD1 many TGCAGTGCCTCGGGAGCCGGGACAGGGAACCCCAATGAGCAGTTCTTC CSASGAGTGNPNEQFF
TRBJ2-4 TRBV7-2 - many TGTGCCAGCAGCTTAGCGGGCCCCGATAAAAACATTCAGTACTTC CASSLAGPDKNIQYF
TRBJ1-5 TRBV7-2 - few TGTGCCAGCAGCTTATCCGGATTTCGGCAGCCCCAGCATTTT CASSLSGFRQPQHF
TRBJ2-3 TRBV20-1 TRBD2 many TGCAGTGCTAGTCCCGGGACTAGCGGGAGTGTCACGCAGTATTTT CSASPGTSGSVTQYF
TRBJ2-4 TRBV7-2 - - TGTGCCAGCAGCACCCGGACAAACATAAACATTCAGTACTTC CASSTRTNINIQYF
TRBJ2-7 TRBV7-2 TRBD1 many TGTGCCAGCAGCTTTTCCCGGACAGGCTACGAGCAGTACTTC CASSFSRTGYEQYF
TRBJ2-3 TRBV29-1 TRBD2 many TGCAGCGCCCCGACTAGCGGGAGTCCTGATACGCAGTATTTT CSAPTSGSPDTQYF
TRBJ2-7 TRBV7-2 - few TGTGCCAGCAGCTTCGGGCCCGGGACCTACGAGCAGTACTTC CASSFGPGTYEQYF
TRBJ2-5 TRBV20-1 TRBD1 few TGCAGTGCTAGAGACTCGACAGGGGGAGAGACCCAGTACTTC CSARDSTGGETQYF
TRBJ2-5 TRBV18 TRBD1 few TGTGCCAGCTCATACCGGGACAGCAAAGAGACCCAGTACTTC CASSYRDSKETQYF
TRBJ2-7 TRBV6-1 TRBD2 - TGTGCCAGCAGTCGAGAGATAGCGGGACCGTCCTACGAGCAGTACTTC CASSREIAGPSYEQYF
TRBJ2-4 TRBV5-5 - few TGTGCCAGCAGCCACCGGGACTCCCTGGAGGACATTCAGTACTTC CASSHRDSLEDIQYF
TRBJ2-3 TRBV7-2 - few TGTGCCAGCAGCTTGGACAGCAGTAAGGGTACGCAGTATTTT CASSLDSSKGTQYF
TRBJ1-2 TRBV12-3/TRBV12-4 TRBD1 - TGTGCCAGCAGTTCCTTACAGGGGGCTTACATCTTC CASSSLQGAYIF
TRBJ1-3 TRBV5-1 TRBD1 - TGCGCCAGCAGCTTGAGGGGGCTCGGCAACACCATATATTTT CASSLRGLGNTIYF
TRBJ1-6 TRBV27 - many TGTGCCAGCAGTCATGAGAGGTCACCCCTCCACTTT CASSHERSPLHF